The 23 T cell receptor beta chains below all came from one sample that was sequenced in a study of T-cell reconstitution after alpha-beta-depleted transplantation in children. For TCRbeta, the library was prepared with unique molecular identifiers. TCRdb reanalysed the PCR reads using MiXCR and keeps one entry per CDR3 protein. The table lists nearly 350,000 distinct CDR3 sequences, roughly 15% of them singletons. The starting material was PBMCs, mostly from graft donor cells, obtained 360 days after TCRalphabeta/CD19-depleted stem cell transplant. Receptor source: a male patient aged 2 to 10 who had a stem cell transplant for acute lymphoblastic leukemia, so the T cells may come from the graft donor.

A few counts support this clonotype. The chain is built from TRBV5-1 and TRBJ2-2; TRBD1 matches at 7 bases. Germline lookup yields CDR1 SGHRS and CDR2 YFSETQ. This CDR3 spans 15 amino acids. Trimming removed 5 bases from V and 3 bases from J; junction bases left unmatched: 7. The CDR3 region has the DNA TGCGCCAGCAGAGAGTTTACAGGGGACACCGGGGAGCTGTTTTTT. This sequence encodes CASREFTGDTGELFF.

This clonotype was recorded a few times. The chain links TRBV29-1 to TRBJ2-1; D gene uncertain. Trimming cost V 0 bases and J 0 bases, with 15 bases left between them. Germline V gives CDR1 SQVTM, CDR2 ANQGSEA. The CDR3 length is 17 residues. This chain's CDR3 is CSVEDLHNNPSYNEQFF. The CDR3, as DNA: TGCAGCGTTGAAGATCTGCATAACAACCCCTCCTACAATGAGCAGTTCTTC.

In this sample, this clonotype turned up many times. The chain uses TRBV10-3 and TRBJ1-1; no clear D. CDR1 and CDR2 from the germline V gene are ENHRY and SYGVKD. This CDR3 spans 13 amino acids. Trimming took off 2 bases at V and 3 bases at J, with 7 bases between the two ends. CDR3 protein: CAISEGFYTEAFF. Here the CDR3 DNA reads TGTGCCATCAGTGAGGGGTTCTACACTGAAGCTTTCTTT.

This clonotype was recorded at least ten times. The chain employs TRBV12-3 or TRBV12-4 and TRBJ2-1; D is unresolved. CDR3 length equals 15 residues. Trimming took off 1 base at V and 0 bases at J, with 7 bases between the two ends. In nucleotides, the CDR3 is TGTGCCAGCAGTTTAGGGGCAGGCTCCTACAATGAGCAGTTCTTC. This sequence encodes CASSLGAGSYNEQFF.

As to this clonotype: The missing conserved phenylalanine or tryptophan at the end of this CDR3 makes a read error likely. The chain has TRBV18 and TRBJ2-1, with D tentatively TRBD1 (5 bases). Between the trimmed V and J ends, which lost 4 bases and 11 bases, there was a span of 15 bases. Germline CDR1 KGHSH, CDR2 LQKENI. This CDR3 comprises 13 residues. The CDR3 reads CASSLTKGYKQFY. CDR3 bases: TGTGCCAGCTCACTCACTAAGGGGTACAAGCAGTTCTAC.

This clonotype has at least ten counts. The rearrangement links TRBV10-3 to TRBJ2-2; D is perhaps TRBD2 (5 bases). Trimming removed 7 bases from V and 3 bases from J, with 12 bases in between. CDR3 length: 14 residues. The germline V gene encodes CDR1 ENHRY and CDR2 SYGVKD. The CDR3 sequence is CAITRTPYTGELFF. The DNA for the CDR3 is TGTGCCATCACCAGGACTCCTTACACCGGGGAGCTGTTTTTT.

This clonotype showed up just a few times. The CDR3 here is CASSQDPGMEETQYF. CDR3 coding DNA: TGTGCCAGCAGCCAAGATCCAGGGATGGAAGAGACCCAGTACTTC. This sequence joins TRBV4-2 and TRBJ2-5; maybe TRBD1 (5 bases). Trimming removed 0 bases from V and 3 bases from J, with 11 bases in between. CDR1 and CDR2 (germline): LGHNA, YNFKEQ. The CDR3 is 15 amino acids.

This clonotype was counted at least ten times. This chain links TRBV7-9 with TRBJ1-1; maybe TRBD1 (6 bases). The CDR3 runs to 12 residues. Germline CDR1 and CDR2: SEHNR and FQNEAQ (reference sequence). The V gene lost 3 bases and the J gene lost 6 bases, with 8 bases spanning the gap. The CDR3 coding sequence is TGTGCCAGCAGCTTTCCAGGGGCTGAAGCTTTCTTT. It specifies CASSFPGAEAFF.

This clonotype was seen many times. The chain employs TRBV5-5 and TRBJ1-2; D gene ambiguous. Trimming took off 3 bases at V and 1 base at J, with 13 bases between the two ends. This CDR3 comprises 15 residues. In germline, CDR1 is SGHKS, CDR2 YYEKEE (reference sequence). CDR3 coding DNA: TGTGCCAGCAGCTACCAGTCCAGAGATAACTATGGCTACACCTTC. As protein: CASSYQSRDNYGYTF.

The chain joins TRBV20-1 to TRBJ2-3; 10 nucleotides align to TRBD2. The germline V gene has CDR1 DFQATT and CDR2 SNEGSKA (reference sequence). V shed 3 bases, J shed 0 bases, and the junction held 15 bases outside the gene matches. The CDR3 runs 19 residues. Here the CDR3 DNA reads TGCAGTGCTAGCCCACTAACTAGCGGGACAACTTCTAGCACAGATACGCAGTATTTT. This sequence encodes CSASPLTSGTTSSTDTQYF.

This clonotype is a singleton in its sample. This chain connects TRBV20-1 to TRBJ1-2, with 10 bases lining up with TRBD1. The germline V gene encodes CDR1 DFQATT and CDR2 SNEGSKA (reference sequence). Losses at the gene ends were 6 bases for V and 5 bases for J; bases not matched to a gene: 6. This CDR3 has 13 amino acids. This CDR3 reads CSARDRGFYGYTF. In DNA, the CDR3 is TGCAGTGCCCGGGACAGGGGTTTTTATGGCTACACCTTC.

This clonotype came up a few times. J is TRBJ2-3 and V is TRBV9, with D possibly matching TRBD2 (5 bases). Trimming left V 1 base short and J 2 bases short, with 8 bases between. Germline V CDR1 and CDR2: SGDLS, YYNGEE. The CDR3 extends over 14 amino acids. The chain's CDR3 is CASSVTGYTDTQYF. Written as DNA, the CDR3 is TGTGCCAGCAGCGTAACGGGGTACACAGATACGCAGTATTTT.

This sequence joins TRBV12-3 or TRBV12-4 and TRBJ2-3; 11 bases match TRBD2. The CDR3 extends over 16 amino acids. J was trimmed by 2 bases and V by 3 bases; bases with no gene match: 4. CDR3 nucleotides: TGTGCCAGCAGTTTTGTTAGCGGGGGGGCCACAGATACGCAGTATTTT. Residues: CASSFVSGGATDTQYF.

V and J are TRBV10-2 and TRBJ2-5; TRBD2 aligns across 13 bases. In germline, CDR1 is WSHSY, CDR2 SAAADI. The CDR3 extends over 20 amino acids. The ends lost 1 base at V and 2 bases at J; junction bases unmatched: 13. CDR3 sequence: CASSEFGRTSGSGPQETQYF. As DNA, the CDR3 is TGCGCCAGCAGTGAGTTCGGACGGACTAGCGGGAGCGGGCCGCAAGAGACCCAGTACTTC.

This chain connects TRBV27 to TRBJ2-5; a weak D match, TRBD1 (6 bases). Trimming took off 2 bases at V and 2 bases at J, with 15 bases between the two ends. The CDR3 contains 16 residues. Per the germline V gene, CDR1 is MNHEY and CDR2 is SMNVEV (reference sequence). The CDR3 DNA sequence: TGTGCCAGCAGTTTAGAAATCTCTACAGGGCAAGAGACCCAGTACTTC. Residues: CASSLEISTGQETQYF.

V gene TRBV12-3 or TRBV12-4 combines with J gene TRBJ1-5, with a weak D call TRBD1 (5 bases). The CDR3 is 15 residues long. V was pared by 6 bases and J by 0 bases, with 12 bases between. CDR3 nucleotide sequence: TGTGCCAGCAGCCGCAGGGAGGGTAGCAATCAGCCCCAGCATTTT. This translates into CASSRREGSNQPQHF.

The sample holds many counts of this clonotype. The rearrangement uses TRBV4-3 and TRBJ2-2; TRBD1 is a possible D gene (5 bases). Trimming took 4 bases from V and 4 from J, leaving 13 bases between them. The CDR3 has 15 amino acids. The germline gives CDR1 LGHNA, CDR2 YSLEER. CDR3 region: CASSPDQGSTGELFF. Here the CDR3 DNA reads TGCGCCAGCAGCCCGGATCAGGGAAGCACCGGGGAGCTGTTTTTT.

This clonotype was detected ten times or more. This chain's CDR3 is CASSTDGAFTDTQYF. The CDR3 DNA reads TGTGCCAGCAGCACCGACGGAGCCTTCACAGATACGCAGTATTTT. This rearrangement joins TRBV11-2 to TRBJ2-3; D unclear. V was shortened by 5 bases and J by 2 bases, with 14 bases between the two germline ends. Germline V CDR1 and CDR2: SGHAT, FQNNGV. The CDR3 is 15 residues long.

The table lists this clonotype with a few counts. The chain recombines TRBV4-1 with TRBJ2-7; no clear D. The CDR3 is 13 amino acids. Germline lookup yields CDR1 MGHRA and CDR2 YSYEKL. Between the trimmed V and J ends, which lost 0 bases and 9 bases, there was a span of 12 bases. Here the CDR3 reads CASSQDLRRGQYF. The CDR3 DNA reads TGCGCCAGCAGCCAAGATTTGCGACGAGGGCAGTACTTC.

This CDR3 is CSVGTGLEQYF. CDR3 DNA: TGCAGCGTTGGGACAGGGCTCGAGCAGTACTTC. The V and J genes are TRBV29-1 and TRBJ2-7, with 8 bases that match TRBD1. V lost 4 bases and J lost 6; bases outside the gene matches: 2. CDR1 and CDR2 from the germline V gene are SQVTM and ANQGSEA. The CDR3 length is 11 residues.

This clonotype was counted at least ten times. The chain uses TRBV28 and TRBJ1-5; D is unresolved. The germline V and J ends were trimmed by 6 bases and 0 bases, with 9 bases remaining between them. This CDR3 comprises 14 residues. Germline V lookup: CDR1 MDHEN, CDR2 SYDVKM. CDR3 nucleotides: TGTGCCAGCAGGTACAGTTTTAGCAATCAGCCCCAGCATTTT. Translating gives CASRYSFSNQPQHF.

The gene calls are TRBV6-5 and TRBJ1-2; no reliable D call. The CDR3 has 15 amino acids. The germline gives CDR1 MNHEY, CDR2 SVGAGI. The germline V and J ends were trimmed by 4 bases and 4 bases, with 16 bases remaining between them. The CDR3 spells CASSSPGRDFYGYTF. DNA for the CDR3: TGTGCCAGCAGTTCACCGGGCCGCGACTTCTATGGCTACACCTTC.

This clonotype was recorded once. V usage is TRBV28 and J usage is TRBJ2-4; no firm D call. Trimming took off 7 bases at V and 2 bases at J, with 18 bases between the two ends. This CDR3 is 16 amino acids long. Germline V gene lookup returns CDR1 MDHEN and CDR2 SYDVKM. The CDR3 nucleotides read TGTGCCAGCAACCCCTTATCTCTGGTCCCCAAAAACATTCAGTACTTC. Translating gives CASNPLSLVPKNIQYF.